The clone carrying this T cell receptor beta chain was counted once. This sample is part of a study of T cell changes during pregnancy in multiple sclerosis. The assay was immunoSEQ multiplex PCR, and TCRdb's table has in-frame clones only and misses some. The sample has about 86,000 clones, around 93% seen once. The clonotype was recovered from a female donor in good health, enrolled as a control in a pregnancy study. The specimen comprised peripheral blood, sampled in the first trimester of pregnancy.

The CDR3 bases are TGTGCCAGCAGCGATAGACTAGCGGGGATCACAGATACGCAGTATTTT. It codes for CASSDRLAGITDTQYF. The chain uses TRBV7-8 and TRBJ2-3; 11 bases agree with TRBD2. Germline V lookup: CDR1 SGHVS, CDR2 FQNEAQ. The CDR3 sequence is 16 residues long. V was clipped by 5 bases and J by 2 bases; unmatched bases: 6.